The 3 T cell receptor beta chains below all came from one sample that was sequenced in a study of T-cell memory formation after mild COVID-19. In TCRdb, the 5' RACE reads were re-called with MiXCR into one record per CDR3 protein. Of some 330,000 distinct CDR3 sequences listed, under 25% are singletons. Sequenced material: PBMCs or a T cell subset sorted from them (not recorded which). The receptors here all came from an adult woman who had mild COVID-19 (a few samples of this study predate the infection). Cell type and time point are not known.

The V gene is TRBV29-1, the J gene TRBJ2-1; D is unresolved. The CDR3 totals 8 residues. Germline V CDR1 and CDR2: SQVTM, ANQGSEA. V dropped 4 bases and J dropped 16 bases, with 8 bases sitting between them. CDR3 sequence reads: CSVGPSFF. The CDR3 DNA reads TGCAGCGTTGGTCCCTCCTTCTTC.

This clonotype was picked up a small number of times. The chain's CDR3 is CATSLGNIQYF. The CDR3 coding sequence is TGTGCCACCTCCCTGGGAAACATTCAGTACTTC. The gene calls are TRBV24-1 and TRBJ2-4, with D unresolved. The CDR3 sequence is 11 residues long. From germline, CDR1 is KGHDR and CDR2 SFDVKD. V lost 9 bases, J lost 6 bases, and 8 bases lay in between.

This clonotype has at least ten counts. The V call is TRBV6-6, the J call TRBJ2-3, with 11 bases identical to TRBD2. CDR1 is MNHNY and CDR2 is SVGAGI in the germline V gene (reference sequence). The length of the CDR3 is 18 residues. V shed 4 bases and J 0 bases; nucleotides not matched to a gene: 9. Written as DNA, the CDR3 is TGTGCCAGCAGTTTACAACTAGCGGGAGTGTCCAGCACAGATACGCAGTATTTT. Its protein is CASSLQLAGVSSTDTQYF.